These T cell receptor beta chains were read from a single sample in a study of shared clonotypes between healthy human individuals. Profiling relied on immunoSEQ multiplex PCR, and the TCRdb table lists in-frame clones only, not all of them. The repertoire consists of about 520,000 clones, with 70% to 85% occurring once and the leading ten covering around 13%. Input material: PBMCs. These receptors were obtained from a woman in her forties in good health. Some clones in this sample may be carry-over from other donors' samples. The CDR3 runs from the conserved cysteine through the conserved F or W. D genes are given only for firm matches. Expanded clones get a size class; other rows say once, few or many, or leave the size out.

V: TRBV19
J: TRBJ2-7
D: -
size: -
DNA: TGTGCCAGTAGCGAGGCTCTAAACTCCTACGAGCAGTACTTC
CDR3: CASSEALNSYEQYF

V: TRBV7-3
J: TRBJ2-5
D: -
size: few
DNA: TGTGCCAGCAGCCCGGGGTTCGGGGAGACCCAGTACTTC
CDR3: CASSPGFGETQYF

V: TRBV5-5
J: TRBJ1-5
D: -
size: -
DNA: TGTGCCAGCAGCAAACAAGAGACTCAGCCCCAGCATTTT
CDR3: CASSKQETQPQHF

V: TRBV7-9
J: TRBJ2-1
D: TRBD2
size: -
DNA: TGTGCCAGCAGCAAGCCGGGACTAGCGGGAGAAGGTGAGCAGTTCTTC
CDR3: CASSKPGLAGEGEQFF

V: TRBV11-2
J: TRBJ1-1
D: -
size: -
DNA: TGTGCCAGCAGCTCGGCGCCAAGTCTCAACACTGAAGCTTTCTTT
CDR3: CASSSAPSLNTEAFF

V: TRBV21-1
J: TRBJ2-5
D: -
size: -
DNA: TGTGCCAGCAGCAAAGGTTTTGGACTAGCGGGAGTAGGGGGAACCCAGTACTTC
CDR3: CASSKGFGLAGVGGTQYF

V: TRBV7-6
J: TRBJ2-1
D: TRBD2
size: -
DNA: TGTGCCAGCAGCCCAACCGGGACTAGCGGCTCCTACAATGAGCAGTTCTTC
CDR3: CASSPTGTSGSYNEQFF

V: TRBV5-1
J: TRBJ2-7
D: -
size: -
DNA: TGCGCCAGCAGCTTGTCTTCGGCGAGCTCCTACGAGCAGTACTTC
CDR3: CASSLSSASSYEQYF

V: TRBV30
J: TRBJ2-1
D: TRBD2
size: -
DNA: TGTGCCTGGAGTAAAGGAAGCGGGGCGTACAATGAGCAGTTCTTC
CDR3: CAWSKGSGAYNEQFF

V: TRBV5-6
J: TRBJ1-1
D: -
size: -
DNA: TGTGCCAGCAGCTTAAACACTGAAGCTTTCTTT
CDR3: CASSLNTEAFF

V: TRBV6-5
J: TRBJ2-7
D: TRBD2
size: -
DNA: TGTGCCAGCAGTTACTCGGGAGGGGTCGAGCAGTACTTC
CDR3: CASSYSGGVEQYF

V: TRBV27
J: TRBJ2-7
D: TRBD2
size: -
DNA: TGTGCCAGCAGCCGACCCCTAGCGGGAGGGAACTACGAGCAGTACTTC
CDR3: CASSRPLAGGNYEQYF

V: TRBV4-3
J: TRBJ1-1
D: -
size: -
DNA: TGCGCCAGCAGCCAAATAGTGGGCGGAACTGAAGCTTTCTTT
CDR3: CASSQIVGGTEAFF

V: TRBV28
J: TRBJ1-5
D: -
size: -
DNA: TGTGCCACCAAGCAGGCGAATCAGCCCCAGCATTTT
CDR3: CATKQANQPQHF

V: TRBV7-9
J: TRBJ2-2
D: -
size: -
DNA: TGTGCCAGCAGCGTAAGACTTGGAAACACCGGGGAGCTGTTTTTT
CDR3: CASSVRLGNTGELFF

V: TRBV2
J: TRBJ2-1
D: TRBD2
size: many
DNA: TGTGCCAGCAGCAAGCCTAGCGGTAAAGGTAATGAGCAGTTCTTC
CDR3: CASSKPSGKGNEQFF

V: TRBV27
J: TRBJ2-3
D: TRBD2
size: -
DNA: TGTGCCAGCAGTCCGACTAGCGTAGGGACAGATACGCAGTATTTT
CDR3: CASSPTSVGTDTQYF

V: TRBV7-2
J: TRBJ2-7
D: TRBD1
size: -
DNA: TGTGCCAGCAGCTTAGTAGCTCCCGGGACAGGCGCCTTTTACGAGCAGTACTTC
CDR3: CASSLVAPGTGAFYEQYF

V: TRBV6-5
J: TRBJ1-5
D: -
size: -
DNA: TGTGCCAGCAGAAAGGACAGAAGTTTTCAGCCCCAGCATTTT
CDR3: CASRKDRSFQPQHF

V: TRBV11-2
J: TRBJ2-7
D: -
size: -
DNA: TGTGCCAGCAGCTCCCGATTTAGGCAAAGGAGGGGGGCCTACGAGCAGTACTTC
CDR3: CASSSRFRQRRGAYEQYF

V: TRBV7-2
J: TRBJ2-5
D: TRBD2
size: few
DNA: TGTGCCAGCAGAATCGGGACTAGCGTTCAAGAGACCCAGTACTTC
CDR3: CASRIGTSVQETQYF

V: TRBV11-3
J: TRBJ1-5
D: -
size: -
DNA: TGTGCCAGCAGCTTATCGACGGGGCGAAAGAGCAATCAGCCCCAGCATTTT
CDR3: CASSLSTGRKSNQPQHF

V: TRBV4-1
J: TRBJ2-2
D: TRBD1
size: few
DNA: TGCGCCAGCAGCCAACTGGACAGGGGGGGTGGCGGGGAGCTGTTTTTT
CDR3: CASSQLDRGGGGELFF

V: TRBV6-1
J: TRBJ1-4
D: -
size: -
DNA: TGTGCCAGCAGGATACAAGGAGGGGAAAAACTGTTTTTT
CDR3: CASRIQGGEKLFF

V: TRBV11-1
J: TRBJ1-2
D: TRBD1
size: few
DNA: TGTGCCACCCACCTATTGACAGGGGTCTTGGACTATGGCTACACCTTC
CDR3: CATHLLTGVLDYGYTF

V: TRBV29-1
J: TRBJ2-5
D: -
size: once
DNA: TGCAGCGACGTCCACCAAGAGACCCAGTACTTC
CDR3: CSDVHQETQYF

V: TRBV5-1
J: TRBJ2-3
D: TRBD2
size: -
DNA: TGCGCCAGCAGGCCCCTGGCGGGAGGCACAGATACGCAGTATTTT
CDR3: CASRPLAGGTDTQYF

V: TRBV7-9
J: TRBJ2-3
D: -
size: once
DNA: TGTGCCAGCAGCCAAACAATAGATACGCAGTATTTT
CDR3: CASSQTIDTQYF

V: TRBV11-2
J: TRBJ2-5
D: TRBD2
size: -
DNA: TGTGCCAGTGCTCGGGCTAGCGGGATTGAGACCCAGTACTTC
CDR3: CASARASGIETQYF

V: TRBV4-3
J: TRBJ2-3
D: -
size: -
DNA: TGCGCCAGCAGCCTGCAGGGAGATACGCAGTATTTT
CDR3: CASSLQGDTQYF

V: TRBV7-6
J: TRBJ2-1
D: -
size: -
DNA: TGTGCCAGCAGCCCCATATCGGGCGGGTGGAACTCCTACAATGAGCAGTTCTTC
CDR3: CASSPISGGWNSYNEQFF

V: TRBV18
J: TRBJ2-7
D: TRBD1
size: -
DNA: TGTGCCAGCTCACCACGGGACAGGTCCTACGAGCAGTACTTC
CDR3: CASSPRDRSYEQYF

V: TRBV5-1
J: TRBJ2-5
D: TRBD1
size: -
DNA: TGCGCCAGCAGCCCAACAGGGGCGGAGACCCAGTACTTC
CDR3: CASSPTGAETQYF

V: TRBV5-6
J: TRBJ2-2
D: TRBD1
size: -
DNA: TGTGCCAGCGCCGGGACAGGGGGCTTCGGGGAGCTGTTTTTT
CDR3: CASAGTGGFGELFF

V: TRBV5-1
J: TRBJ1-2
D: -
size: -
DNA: TGCGCCAGCAGCCCAGACCCAGCTAACTATGGCTACACCTTC
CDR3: CASSPDPANYGYTF

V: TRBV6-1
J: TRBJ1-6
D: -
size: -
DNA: TGTGCCAGCAGTGATAATTCACCCCTCCACTTT
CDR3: CASSDNSPLHF

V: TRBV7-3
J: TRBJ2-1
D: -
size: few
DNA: TGTGCCAGCAGCTCCTGGCCAAGCCAATCCTACAATGAGCAGTTCTTC
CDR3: CASSSWPSQSYNEQFF

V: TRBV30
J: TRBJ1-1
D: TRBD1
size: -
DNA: TGTGCCTGGAGTGTAGGGGGGACAGCGGCCACTGAAGCTTTCTTT
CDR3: CAWSVGGTAATEAFF

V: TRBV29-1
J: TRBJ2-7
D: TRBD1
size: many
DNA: TGCAGCGTGGCCACAGGGGGCTCCTACGAGCAGTACTTC
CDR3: CSVATGGSYEQYF

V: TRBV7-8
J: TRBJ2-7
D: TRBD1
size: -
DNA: TGTGCCAGCAGCACACCGGGACAGAGCTCCTACGAGCAGTACTTC
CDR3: CASSTPGQSSYEQYF

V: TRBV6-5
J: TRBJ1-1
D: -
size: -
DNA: TGTGCCAGCAGTTACGAGGGTGAAGCTTTCTTT
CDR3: CASSYEGEAFF

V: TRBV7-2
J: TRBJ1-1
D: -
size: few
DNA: TGTGCCAGCAGCTTCCCGGGACGGGAAGCTTTCTTT
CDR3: CASSFPGREAFF